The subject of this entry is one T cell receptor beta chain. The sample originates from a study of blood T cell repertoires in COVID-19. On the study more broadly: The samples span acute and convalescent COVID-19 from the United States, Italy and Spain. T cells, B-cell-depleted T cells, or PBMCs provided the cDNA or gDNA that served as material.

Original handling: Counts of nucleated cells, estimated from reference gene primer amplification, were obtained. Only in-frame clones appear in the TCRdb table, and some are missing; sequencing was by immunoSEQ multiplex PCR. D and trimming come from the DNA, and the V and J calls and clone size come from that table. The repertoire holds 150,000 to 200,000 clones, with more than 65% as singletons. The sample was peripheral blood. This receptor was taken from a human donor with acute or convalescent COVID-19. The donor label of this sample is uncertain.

CDR3 in DNA: TGTGCCAGTAGTATAGGCGGTTACCCCTACAATGAGCAGTTCTTC. This translates into CASSIGGYPYNEQFF. This chain links TRBV19 with TRBJ2-1, with D unresolved. The V end lost 1 base, the J end lost 2 bases, and 9 bases lay between the germline ends. Germline-derived CDR1 and CDR2 are LNHDA and SQIVND (reference sequence). The CDR3 loop spans 15 amino acids.